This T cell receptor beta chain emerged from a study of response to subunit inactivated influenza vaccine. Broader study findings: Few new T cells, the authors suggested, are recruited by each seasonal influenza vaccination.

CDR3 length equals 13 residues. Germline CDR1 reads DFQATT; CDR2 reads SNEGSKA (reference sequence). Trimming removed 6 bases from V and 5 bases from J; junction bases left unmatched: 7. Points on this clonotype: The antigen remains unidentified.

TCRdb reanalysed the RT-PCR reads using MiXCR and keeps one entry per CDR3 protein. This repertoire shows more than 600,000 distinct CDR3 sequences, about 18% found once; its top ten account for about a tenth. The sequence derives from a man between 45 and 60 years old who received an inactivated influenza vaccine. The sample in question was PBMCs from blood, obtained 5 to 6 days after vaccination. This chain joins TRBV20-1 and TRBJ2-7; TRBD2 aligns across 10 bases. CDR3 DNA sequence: TGCAGTGCGGGACCGGGACTAGCGAACGAGCAGTACTTC. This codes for CSAGPGLANEQYF.